The rows below give T cell receptor beta chains drawn from one sample of a study of T cell changes during pregnancy in multiple sclerosis. Assay used: immunoSEQ multiplex PCR; TCRdb lists only in-frame clones, some missing. The profile shows some 97,000 clones, around 93% of them singletons. The specimen was peripheral blood, collected after pregnancy. The receptor source for this set is a female donor with multiple sclerosis, enrolled in a pregnancy study. Each CDR3 is given with its conserved first and last residue. The D gene is left open where the match is weak. Clone size is not always given. Where it is, it says once, few, many or a class for expanded clones.

abundance: few
v_gene: TRBV19
d_gene: NA
len: 13
j_gene: TRBJ1-1
CDR3nt: TGTGCCAGTAGTATGACAGAGAACACTGAAGCTTTCTTT
CDR3aa: CASSMTENTEAFF

abundance: NA
v_gene: TRBV6-5
d_gene: NA
len: 14
j_gene: TRBJ1-5
CDR3nt: TGTGCCAGCAGTTTTCGAGGGCCCGATCAGCCCCAGCATTTT
CDR3aa: CASSFRGPDQPQHF

abundance: NA
v_gene: TRBV11-3
d_gene: TRBD2
len: 15
j_gene: TRBJ2-1
CDR3nt: TGTGCCAGCAGCCCCCCCACCGGGGGGAGCGGTGAGCAGTTCTTC
CDR3aa: CASSPPTGGSGEQFF

abundance: NA
v_gene: TRBV15
d_gene: NA
len: 15
j_gene: TRBJ2-1
CDR3nt: TGTGCCACCAGCAGAGATCACAGGGGGAGGGATGAGCAGTTCTTC
CDR3aa: CATSRDHRGRDEQFF

abundance: NA
v_gene: TRBV6-4
d_gene: NA
len: 13
j_gene: TRBJ1-6
CDR3nt: TGTGCCAGCAGTCAAGGGGCGTTCTCCCCCCTCCACTTT
CDR3aa: CASSQGAFSPLHF

abundance: NA
v_gene: TRBV6-5
d_gene: TRBD1
len: 11
j_gene: TRBJ1-1
CDR3nt: TGTGCCAGCAGAGTACAGGGGAAAGCTTTCTTT
CDR3aa: CASRVQGKAFF

abundance: NA
v_gene: TRBV5-4
d_gene: TRBD2
len: 16
j_gene: TRBJ2-3
CDR3nt: TGTGCCAGCAGCTATATAGCGGGAGCTGGCACAGATACGCAGTATTTT
CDR3aa: CASSYIAGAGTDTQYF

abundance: NA
v_gene: TRBV21-1
d_gene: NA
len: 19
j_gene: TRBJ2-1
CDR3nt: TGTGCCAGCAGCACGAGGAAGGGGGACCAACGACGGGTGGGGAATGAGCAGTTCTTC
CDR3aa: CASSTRKGDQRRVGNEQFF

abundance: NA
v_gene: TRBV7-3
d_gene: NA
len: 15
j_gene: TRBJ2-2
CDR3nt: TGTGCCAGCAGCTTATATGAGGGTTCCACCGGGGAGCTGTTTTTT
CDR3aa: CASSLYEGSTGELFF

abundance: NA
v_gene: TRBV12-5
d_gene: TRBD1
len: 16
j_gene: TRBJ2-1
CDR3nt: TGTGCTAGTGGTTTGGTAGTAGGACAGGGGGTGAATGAGCAGTTCTTC
CDR3aa: CASGLVVGQGVNEQFF

abundance: NA
v_gene: TRBV28
d_gene: TRBD1
len: 16
j_gene: TRBJ1-5
CDR3nt: TGTGCCAGCAGTTATGTGGGACAGGCTTTCAATCAGCCCCAGCATTTT
CDR3aa: CASSYVGQAFNQPQHF

abundance: NA
v_gene: TRBV28
d_gene: TRBD2
len: 17
j_gene: TRBJ2-3
CDR3nt: TGTGCCAGCAGCTCCACTCAGGAAGCGGGAGTCACAGATACGCAGTATTTT
CDR3aa: CASSSTQEAGVTDTQYF

abundance: NA
v_gene: TRBV18
d_gene: TRBD1
len: 13
j_gene: TRBJ1-2
CDR3nt: TGTGCCAGCTCACCGGACAGGGGGGATGGCTACACCTTC
CDR3aa: CASSPDRGDGYTF

abundance: NA
v_gene: TRBV10-3
d_gene: TRBD1
len: 13
j_gene: TRBJ1-1
CDR3nt: TGTGCCATCAGCGACAGGGGTGGGACTGAAGCTTTCTTT
CDR3aa: CAISDRGGTEAFF

abundance: NA
v_gene: TRBV15
d_gene: NA
len: 15
j_gene: TRBJ1-6
CDR3nt: TGTGCCACCAGCAGAGATAGGGGATGGGATTCACCCCTCCACTTT
CDR3aa: CATSRDRGWDSPLHF

abundance: NA
v_gene: TRBV25-1
d_gene: NA
len: 16
j_gene: TRBJ1-2
CDR3nt: TGTGCCAGCAGTGAATTCGGGTGGCAGGGCGGCTATGGCTACACCTTC
CDR3aa: CASSEFGWQGGYGYTF

abundance: NA
v_gene: TRBV5-1
d_gene: NA
len: 15
j_gene: TRBJ2-7
CDR3nt: TGCGCCAGCAAATACATAGCGGAACCTACCTACGAGCAGTACTTC
CDR3aa: CASKYIAEPTYEQYF

abundance: NA
v_gene: TRBV7-3
d_gene: NA
len: 16
j_gene: TRBJ2-3
CDR3nt: TGTGCCAGCAGCCCAAACCAGGGGATTGGGACAGATACGCAGTATTTT
CDR3aa: CASSPNQGIGTDTQYF

abundance: NA
v_gene: TRBV7-8
d_gene: TRBD2
len: 17
j_gene: TRBJ2-1
CDR3nt: TGTGCCAGCAGCTCATCACGACTAGCGACGACCTACAATGAGCAGTTCTTC
CDR3aa: CASSSSRLATTYNEQFF

abundance: once
v_gene: TRBV14
d_gene: TRBD1
len: 13
j_gene: TRBJ2-7
CDR3nt: TGTGCCCCCCGGACAGGGGCTTTCTACGAGCAGTACTTC
CDR3aa: CAPRTGAFYEQYF

abundance: NA
v_gene: TRBV10-3
d_gene: NA
len: 13
j_gene: TRBJ1-1
CDR3nt: TGTGCCATCCGGATGGGGGGGAACACTGAAGCTTTCTTT
CDR3aa: CAIRMGGNTEAFF

abundance: NA
v_gene: TRBV7-8
d_gene: NA
len: 15
j_gene: TRBJ2-7
CDR3nt: TGTGCCAGCAGTTTCTTGGACGGGAGCTCCTACGAGCAGTACTTC
CDR3aa: CASSFLDGSSYEQYF

abundance: NA
v_gene: TRBV11-1
d_gene: TRBD1
len: 14
j_gene: TRBJ2-5
CDR3nt: TGTGCCAGCAGCCCCGACAGGGGGCGGGAGACCCAGTACTTC
CDR3aa: CASSPDRGRETQYF

abundance: NA
v_gene: TRBV10-3
d_gene: TRBD1
len: 15
j_gene: TRBJ2-2
CDR3nt: TGTGCCATCAGTAAGACAGGGGATGGGACCGGGGAGCTGTTTTTT
CDR3aa: CAISKTGDGTGELFF

abundance: NA
v_gene: TRBV9
d_gene: TRBD1
len: 16
j_gene: TRBJ1-3
CDR3nt: TGTGCCAGCAGCGTAGCCGGGACAGGGTTTGGAAACACCATATATTTT
CDR3aa: CASSVAGTGFGNTIYF

abundance: NA
v_gene: TRBV28
d_gene: NA
len: 14
j_gene: TRBJ1-3
CDR3nt: TGTGCCAGCAGTTTATTGTCCGTTGGAAACACCATATATTTT
CDR3aa: CASSLLSVGNTIYF

abundance: NA
v_gene: TRBV18
d_gene: NA
len: 15
j_gene: TRBJ2-2
CDR3nt: TGTGCCAGCTCACCACCTAGTAGTCGCGCCGGGGAGCTGTTTTTT
CDR3aa: CASSPPSSRAGELFF

abundance: NA
v_gene: TRBV7-3
d_gene: NA
len: 12
j_gene: TRBJ1-1
CDR3nt: TGTGCCAGCAGCTTGGAGAACGGTGAAGCTTTCTTT
CDR3aa: CASSLENGEAFF

abundance: NA
v_gene: TRBV29-1
d_gene: TRBD1
len: 12
j_gene: TRBJ1-2
CDR3nt: TGCAGCGTAGGCGGGGACAGGGATTTAGGCACCTTC
CDR3aa: CSVGGDRDLGTF

abundance: NA
v_gene: TRBV27
d_gene: TRBD1
len: 15
j_gene: TRBJ1-2
CDR3nt: TGTGCCAGCAGTTTAAACAGGGGGCTCAACTATGGCTACACCTTC
CDR3aa: CASSLNRGLNYGYTF

abundance: NA
v_gene: TRBV5-4
d_gene: TRBD2
len: 14
j_gene: TRBJ2-7
CDR3nt: TGTGCCAGCAGTCCTAGCGGCCTTAAGGACGAGCAGTACTTC
CDR3aa: CASSPSGLKDEQYF

abundance: NA
v_gene: TRBV5-1
d_gene: NA
len: 15
j_gene: TRBJ2-1
CDR3nt: TGCGCCAGCAGCCCTCTGGGGAGCTCCTACAATGAGCAGTTCTTC
CDR3aa: CASSPLGSSYNEQFF

abundance: NA
v_gene: TRBV2
d_gene: TRBD2
len: 16
j_gene: TRBJ2-5
CDR3nt: TGTGCCAGCGGTAAGGGACTAGCGGGAATCCAAGAGACCCAGTACTTC
CDR3aa: CASGKGLAGIQETQYF

abundance: NA
v_gene: TRBV29-1
d_gene: TRBD1
len: 13
j_gene: TRBJ2-2
CDR3nt: TGCAGCGTTGCAACAGGGGGTTCCGGGGAGCTGTTTTTT
CDR3aa: CSVATGGSGELFF

abundance: NA
v_gene: TRBV2
d_gene: NA
len: 15
j_gene: TRBJ2-7
CDR3nt: TGTGCCAGCAGAGAGAGTAGCGCGGACTCCTACGAGCAGTACTTC
CDR3aa: CASRESSADSYEQYF